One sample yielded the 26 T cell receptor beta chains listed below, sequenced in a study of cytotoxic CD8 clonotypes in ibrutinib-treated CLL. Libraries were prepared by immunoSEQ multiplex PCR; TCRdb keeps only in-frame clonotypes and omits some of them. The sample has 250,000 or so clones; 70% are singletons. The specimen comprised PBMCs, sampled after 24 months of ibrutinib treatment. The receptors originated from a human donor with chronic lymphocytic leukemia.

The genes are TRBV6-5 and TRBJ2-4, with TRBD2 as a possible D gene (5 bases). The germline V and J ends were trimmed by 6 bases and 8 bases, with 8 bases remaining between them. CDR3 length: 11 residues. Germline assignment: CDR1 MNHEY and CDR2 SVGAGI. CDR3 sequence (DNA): TGTGCCAGCAGGAGAGCGGACATTCAGTACTTC. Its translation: CASRRADIQYF.

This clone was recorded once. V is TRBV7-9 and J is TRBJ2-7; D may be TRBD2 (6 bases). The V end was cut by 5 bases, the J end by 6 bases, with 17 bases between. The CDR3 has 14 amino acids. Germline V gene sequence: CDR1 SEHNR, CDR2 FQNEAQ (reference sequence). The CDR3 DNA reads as TGTGCCAGCAGCCGCGCCGACATTAGCGGCGAGCAGTACTTC. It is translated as CASSRADISGEQYF.

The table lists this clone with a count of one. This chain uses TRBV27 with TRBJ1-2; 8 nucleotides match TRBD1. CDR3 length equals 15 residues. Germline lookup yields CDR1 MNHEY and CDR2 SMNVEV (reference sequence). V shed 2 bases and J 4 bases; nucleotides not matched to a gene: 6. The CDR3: CASSLGQGGSYGYTF. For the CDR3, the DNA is TGTGCCAGCAGTTTAGGACAGGGCGGGAGCTATGGCTACACCTTC.

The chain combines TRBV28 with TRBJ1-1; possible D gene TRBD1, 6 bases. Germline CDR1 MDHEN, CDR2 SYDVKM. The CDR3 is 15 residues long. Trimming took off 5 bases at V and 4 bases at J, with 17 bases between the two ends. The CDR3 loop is CASSLGWQGTTEAFF. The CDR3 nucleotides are TGTGCCAGCAGTCTAGGTTGGCAGGGGACCACTGAAGCTTTCTTT.

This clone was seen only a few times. The CDR3 here is CASSHVNPQHF. CDR3 sequence (DNA): TGTGCCAGCAGTCACGTTAACCCCCAGCATTTT. The gene calls are TRBV6-5 and TRBJ1-5, with no clear D. Trimming took 5 bases from V and 10 from J, leaving 9 bases between them. The CDR3 extends over 11 amino acids. From germline, CDR1 is MNHEY and CDR2 SVGAGI.

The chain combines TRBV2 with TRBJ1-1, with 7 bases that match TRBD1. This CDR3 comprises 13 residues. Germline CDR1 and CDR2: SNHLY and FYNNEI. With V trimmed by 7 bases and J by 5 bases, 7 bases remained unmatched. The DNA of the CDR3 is TGTGCCAGCATGTTCCAGGGGGATACTGAAGCTTTCTTT. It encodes CASMFQGDTEAFF.

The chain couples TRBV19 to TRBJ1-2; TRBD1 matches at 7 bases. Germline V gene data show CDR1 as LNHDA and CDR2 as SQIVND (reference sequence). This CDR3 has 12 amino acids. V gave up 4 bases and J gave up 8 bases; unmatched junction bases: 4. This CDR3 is CASSTRDSGYTF. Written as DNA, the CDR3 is TGTGCCAGTAGTACCAGGGACAGCGGCTACACCTTC.

The CDR3 DNA reads as TGTGCCAGCAGCTTTAGGGTAGGGACTAGCGGGAGTAGCAATGAGCAGTTCTTC. Translating it yields CASSFRVGTSGSSNEQFF. This chain uses TRBV11-2 with TRBJ2-1; 14 bases align to TRBD2. The J segment lost 6 bases and the V segment lost 3 bases, leaving 10 bases of the junction unmatched. The CDR3 covers 18 residues. CDR1 is SGHAT, CDR2 FQNNGV, per germline.

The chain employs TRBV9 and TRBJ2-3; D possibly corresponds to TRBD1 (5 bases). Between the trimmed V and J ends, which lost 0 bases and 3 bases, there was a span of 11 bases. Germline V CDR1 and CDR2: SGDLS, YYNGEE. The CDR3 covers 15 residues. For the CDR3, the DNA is TGTGCCAGCAGCGTAGCATGGGGCTTTACAGATACGCAGTATTTT. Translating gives CASSVAWGFTDTQYF.

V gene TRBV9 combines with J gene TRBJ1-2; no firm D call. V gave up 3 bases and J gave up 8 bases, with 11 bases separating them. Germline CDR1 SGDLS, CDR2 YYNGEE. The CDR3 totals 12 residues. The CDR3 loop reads CASSAQRYGYTF. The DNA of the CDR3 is TGTGCCAGCAGCGCGCAACGATACGGCTACACCTTC.

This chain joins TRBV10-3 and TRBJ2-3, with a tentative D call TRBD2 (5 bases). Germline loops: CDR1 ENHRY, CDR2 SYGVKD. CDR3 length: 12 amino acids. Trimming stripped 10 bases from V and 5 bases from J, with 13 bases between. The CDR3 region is CATRVGVDTQYF. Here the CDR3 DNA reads TGTGCCACCCGGGTCGGGGTAGATACGCAGTATTTT.

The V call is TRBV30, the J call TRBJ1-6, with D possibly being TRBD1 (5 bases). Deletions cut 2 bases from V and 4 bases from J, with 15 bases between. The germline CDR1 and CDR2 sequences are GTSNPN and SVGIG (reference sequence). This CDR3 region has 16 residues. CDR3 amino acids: CAWSPSRGNYNSPLHF. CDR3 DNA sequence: TGTGCCTGGAGTCCTTCACGGGGCAATTATAATTCACCCCTCCACTTT.

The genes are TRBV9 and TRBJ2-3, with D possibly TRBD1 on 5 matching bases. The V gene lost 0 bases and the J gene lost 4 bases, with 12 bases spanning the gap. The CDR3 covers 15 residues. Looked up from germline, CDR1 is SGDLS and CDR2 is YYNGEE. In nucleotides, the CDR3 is TGTGCCAGCAGCGTAGTATCAGGGTTGGCAGATACGCAGTATTTT. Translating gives CASSVVSGLADTQYF. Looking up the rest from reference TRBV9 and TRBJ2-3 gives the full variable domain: DSGVTQTPKHLITATGQRVTLRCSPRSGDLSVYWYQQSLDQGLQFLIQYYNGEERAKGNILERFSAQQFPDLHSELNLSSLELGDSALYFCASSVVSGLADTQYFGPGTRLTVL.

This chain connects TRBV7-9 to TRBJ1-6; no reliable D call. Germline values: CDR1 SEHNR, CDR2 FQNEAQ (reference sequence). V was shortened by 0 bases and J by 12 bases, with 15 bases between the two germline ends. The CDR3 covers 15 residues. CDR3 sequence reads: CASSLASRDRRPLHF. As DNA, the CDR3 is TGTGCCAGCAGCTTAGCGTCCCGGGATAGGAGACCCCTCCACTTT.

The CDR3 spells CASSFGGNTGELFF. CDR3 nucleotides: TGTGCCAGCAGTTTTGGCGGGAACACCGGGGAGCTGTTTTTT. V and J are TRBV27 and TRBJ2-2, with unresolved D. The germline V and J ends were trimmed by 3 bases and 1 base, with 6 bases remaining between them. The CDR3 sequence is 14 residues long. Per the germline V gene, CDR1 is MNHEY and CDR2 is SMNVEV (reference sequence).

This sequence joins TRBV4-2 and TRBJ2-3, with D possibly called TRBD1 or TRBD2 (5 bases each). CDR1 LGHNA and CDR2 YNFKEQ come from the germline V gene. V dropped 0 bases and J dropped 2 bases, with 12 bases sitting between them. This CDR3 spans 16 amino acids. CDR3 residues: CASSQEGVAPTDTQYF. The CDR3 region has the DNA TGTGCCAGCAGCCAAGAAGGGGTAGCGCCCACAGATACGCAGTATTTT.

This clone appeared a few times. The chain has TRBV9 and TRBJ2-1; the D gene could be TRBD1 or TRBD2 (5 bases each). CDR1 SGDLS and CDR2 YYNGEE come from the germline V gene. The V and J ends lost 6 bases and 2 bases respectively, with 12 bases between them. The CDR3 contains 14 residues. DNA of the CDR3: TGTGCCAGCAACGGGGAGACAGCCTACAATGAGCAGTTCTTC. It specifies CASNGETAYNEQFF.

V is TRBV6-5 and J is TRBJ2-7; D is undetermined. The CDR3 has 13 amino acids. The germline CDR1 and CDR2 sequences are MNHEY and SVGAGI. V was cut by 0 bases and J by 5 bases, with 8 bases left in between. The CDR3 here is CASSYSGPDEQYF. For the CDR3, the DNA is TGTGCCAGCAGTTACTCAGGCCCCGACGAGCAGTACTTC.

The CDR3 spells CAWRRGTTEQYF. The CDR3 region has the DNA TGTGCCTGGAGACGCGGGACTACCGAGCAGTACTTC. The rearrangement links TRBV30 to TRBJ2-7, with 7 bases lining up with TRBD2. J lost 6 bases, V lost 3 bases, and 5 bases had no gene match. The CDR3 has 12 amino acids. Germline assignment: CDR1 GTSNPN and CDR2 SVGIG (reference sequence).

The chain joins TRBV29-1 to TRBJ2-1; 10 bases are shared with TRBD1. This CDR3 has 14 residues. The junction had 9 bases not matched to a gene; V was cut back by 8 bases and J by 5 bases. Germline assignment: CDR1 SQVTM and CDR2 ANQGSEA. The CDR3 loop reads CSSTTGTGDNEQFF. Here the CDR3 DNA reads TGCAGCTCGACGACCGGGACAGGGGACAATGAGCAGTTCTTC.

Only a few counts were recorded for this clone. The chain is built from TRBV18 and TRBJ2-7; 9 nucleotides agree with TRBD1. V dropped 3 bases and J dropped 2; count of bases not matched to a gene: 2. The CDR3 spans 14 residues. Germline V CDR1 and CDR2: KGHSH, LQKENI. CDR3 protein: CASSPGTGTYEQYF. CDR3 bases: TGTGCCAGCTCACCCGGGACAGGGACCTACGAGCAGTACTTC.

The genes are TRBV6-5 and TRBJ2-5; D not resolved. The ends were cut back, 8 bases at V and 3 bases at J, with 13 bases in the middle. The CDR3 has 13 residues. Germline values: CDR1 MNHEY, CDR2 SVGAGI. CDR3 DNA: TGTGCCAGCGGGGAAGTGATGGAAGAGACCCAGTACTTC. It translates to CASGEVMEETQYF.

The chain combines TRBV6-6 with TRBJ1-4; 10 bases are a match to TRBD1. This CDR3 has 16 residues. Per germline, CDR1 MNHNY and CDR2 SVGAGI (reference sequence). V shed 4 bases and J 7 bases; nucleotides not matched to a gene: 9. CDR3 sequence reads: CASSSSKTGGFEKLFF. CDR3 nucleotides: TGTGCCAGCAGTTCGTCCAAGACAGGGGGCTTTGAAAAACTGTTTTTT.

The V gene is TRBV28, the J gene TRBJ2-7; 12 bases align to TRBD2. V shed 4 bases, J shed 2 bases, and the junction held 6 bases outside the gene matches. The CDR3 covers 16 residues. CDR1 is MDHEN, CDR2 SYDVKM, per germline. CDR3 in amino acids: CASSSQGLAGTYEQYF. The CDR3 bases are TGTGCCAGCAGTTCTCAAGGACTAGCGGGAACCTACGAGCAGTACTTC.

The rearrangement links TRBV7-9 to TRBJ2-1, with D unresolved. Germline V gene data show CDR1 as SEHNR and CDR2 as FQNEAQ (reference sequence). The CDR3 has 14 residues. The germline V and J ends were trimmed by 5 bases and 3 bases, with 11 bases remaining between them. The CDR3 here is CASSPPRDYNEQFF. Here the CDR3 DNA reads TGTGCCAGCAGCCCTCCTAGAGACTACAATGAGCAGTTCTTC.

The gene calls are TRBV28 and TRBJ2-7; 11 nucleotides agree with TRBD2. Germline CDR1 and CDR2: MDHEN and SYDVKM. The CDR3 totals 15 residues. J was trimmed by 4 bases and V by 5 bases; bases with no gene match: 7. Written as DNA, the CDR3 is TGTGCCAGCAGTCTAGCGGGAGGAAATGATTACGAGCAGTACTTC. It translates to CASSLAGGNDYEQYF.